The T cell receptor (beta chain) under discussion was sequenced for a study of T cell repertoires in cytomegalovirus infection. About the research overall: Public TCR beta signature analysis indicated the presence of both CMV infection and matching HLA type. Study conclusions and caveats: Within the response measured ex vivo, HLA-C-restricted CMV-specific TCR beta clonotypes were dominant.

TCRdb used MiXCR to reprocess the reads, holding one entry per CDR3 protein. The sample includes roughly 230,000 distinct CDR3 sequences, 22% of them seen just once. This clonotype was detected a few times. Its antigen is not identified. The V segment lost 8 bases and the J segment 1 base; nucleotides outside the gene matches: 8. The CDR3 is 14 amino acids. This receptor was obtained from a human donor in good health (CMV status not recorded). Some clones in this sample may be carry-over from other donors' samples. Material: CD8+ T cells from PBMCs. The chain links TRBV5-3 to TRBJ2-7, with 8 bases aligning to TRBD1. TRBV5-3 has ORF status, its function being uncertain. CDR3 DNA: TGTGCCAGCACCGACGGACAGGGTTCCTACGAGCAGTACTTC. Amino acids: CASTDGQGSYEQYF.